A single sample gave rise to the 30 T cell receptor beta chains below, sequenced in a study of shared clonotypes between healthy human individuals. The protocol was immunoSEQ multiplex PCR, while the TCRdb copy is restricted to in-frame clones and leaves out a portion. Found here are roughly 2.4 million clones, more than 90% of them singletons; the top ten hold about 0.13%. Sequenced: naive CD4+ T cells sorted from blood. Subset reported: CD45RA+ positively selected. The receptor set was obtained from a man aged 18 to 29 in good health.

The rearrangement links TRBV19 to TRBJ2-2; 9 nucleotides agree with TRBD1. CDR1 is LNHDA and CDR2 is SQIVND in the germline V gene (reference sequence). The V gene end was trimmed by 3 bases and the J gene end by 6 bases; junction bases not matched to a gene: 8. The CDR3 length is 16 residues. The CDR3 DNA sequence: TGTGCCAGTAGTATGCCGGGACAGGGTGTCGCCGGGGAGCTGTTTTTT. This sequence encodes CASSMPGQGVAGELFF.

The rearrangement links TRBV5-1 to TRBJ2-7; maybe TRBD2 (6 bases). The germline V and J ends were trimmed by 0 bases and 3 bases, with 13 bases remaining between them. Germline lookup yields CDR1 SGHRS and CDR2 YFSETQ. This CDR3 region has 15 residues. CDR3 sequence (DNA): TGCGCCAGCAGCTTGGTAGGCGGGGTTAGCTACGAGCAGTACTTC. This encodes CASSLVGGVSYEQYF.

The chain is built from TRBV2 and TRBJ2-2; 7 bases agree with TRBD2. This CDR3 region has 14 residues. Unmatched junction bases numbered 1, after V lost 5 bases and J lost 1 base. Germline CDR1 and CDR2: SNHLY and FYNNEI. CDR3 amino acids: CASSWTRNTGELFF. The CDR3 DNA sequence: TGTGCCAGCAGTTGGACTAGGAACACCGGGGAGCTGTTTTTT.

As for this clone: In the same sample, other DNA sequences code for this CDR3. This chain uses TRBV18 with TRBJ1-6, with D maybe TRBD1 (5 bases). From germline, CDR1 is KGHSH and CDR2 LQKENI. V shed 2 bases and J shed 7 bases, with 9 bases lying between them. CDR3 length: 14 residues. CDR3 region: CASSPGTANSPLHF. The CDR3 nucleotides are TGTGCCAGCTCACCAGGGACTGCAAATTCACCCCTCCACTTT.

The chain joins TRBV18 to TRBJ1-1, with no clear D. CDR3 length: 13 amino acids. Per germline, CDR1 KGHSH and CDR2 LQKENI. Trimming shortened V by 3 bases and J by 5 bases, and 10 bases separated the two germline ends. The CDR3 protein is CASSPGLRTEAFF. CDR3 DNA sequence: TGTGCCAGCTCACCTGGGCTTCGAACTGAAGCTTTCTTT.

This clone was seen only once. This chain links TRBV6-1 with TRBJ1-6; D possibly corresponds to TRBD1 (5 bases). This CDR3 region has 15 residues. The germline CDR1 and CDR2 sequences are MNHNS and SASEGT. V shed 6 bases and J shed 6 bases, with 15 bases lying between them. Here the CDR3 reads CASREIQGRNSPLHF. The CDR3 DNA is TGTGCCAGCAGAGAAATCCAGGGCCGTAATTCACCCCTCCACTTT.

The chain carries TRBV5-1 and TRBJ1-2; 8 positions agree with TRBD1. The CDR3 is 15 amino acids. CDR1 SGHRS and CDR2 YFSETQ come from the germline V gene. V was pared by 4 bases and J by 6 bases, with 11 bases of the junction left unmatched. DNA of the CDR3: TGCGCCAGCAGCGCTAGAGAACGGACAGGGCATGGCTACACCTTC. It encodes CASSARERTGHGYTF.

J is TRBJ2-6 and V is TRBV7-2, with 9 bases aligning to TRBD1. This CDR3 spans 18 amino acids. The ends lost 4 bases at V and 0 bases at J; junction bases unmatched: 7. Germline V gene data show CDR1 as SGHTA and CDR2 as FQGNSA. CDR3 bases: TGTGCCAGCAGCTGGGGGGGACAGGGCAACTCTGGGGCCAACGTCCTGACTTTC. It specifies CASSWGGQGNSGANVLTF.

This clone was recorded once. The rearrangement joins TRBV6-1 to TRBJ1-2, with TRBD1 identical over 10 bases. The CDR3 runs to 14 residues. Unmatched junction bases numbered 9, after V lost 6 bases and J lost 8 bases. Germline lookup yields CDR1 MNHNS and CDR2 SASEGT. The CDR3 protein is CASRGEGDRGGYTF. CDR3 DNA sequence: TGTGCCAGCAGGGGGGAGGGGGACAGGGGAGGCTACACCTTC.

This sequence joins TRBV6-1 and TRBJ2-1, with TRBD2 matching over 8 bases. The CDR3 is made up of 13 amino acids. From germline, CDR1 is MNHNS and CDR2 SASEGT. V lost 8 bases and J lost 10; bases outside the gene matches: 10. CDR3 region: CASDRGGPSEQFF. In nucleotides, the CDR3 is TGTGCCAGCGACCGGGGGGGGCCGTCCGAGCAGTTCTTC.

The table lists this clone with a count of one. The chain combines TRBV5-1 with TRBJ1-2; D gene unclear. Trimming left V 1 base short and J 8 bases short, with 12 bases between. CDR3 length: 13 amino acids. Germline-derived CDR1 and CDR2 are SGHRS and YFSETQ. CDR3 loop: CASSLSGYEGYTF. The CDR3 coding sequence is TGCGCCAGCAGCTTGTCAGGCTATGAGGGCTACACCTTC.

The chain links TRBV5-6 to TRBJ2-1, with D possibly TRBD1 on 5 matching bases. Trimming left V 6 bases short and J 7 bases short, with 17 bases between. The CDR3 runs 14 residues. CDR1 and CDR2 (germline): SGHDT, YYEEEE. The CDR3 DNA reads TGTGCCAGCACCAAATCAGGGTCTACGAATGAGCAGTTCTTC. Its protein product is CASTKSGSTNEQFF.

The CDR3 reads CASSSLGVTNTEAFF. CDR3 bases: TGTGCCAGCAGTAGTTTAGGGGTAACGAACACTGAAGCTTTCTTT. The gene calls are TRBV28 and TRBJ1-1, with D tentatively TRBD1 (5 bases). V lost 5 bases, J lost 1 base, and 14 bases lay in between. Per the germline V gene, CDR1 is MDHEN and CDR2 is SYDVKM. The CDR3 has 15 amino acids.

This chain uses TRBV5-1 with TRBJ2-3; D might be TRBD2 (5 bases). The germline V gene encodes CDR1 SGHRS and CDR2 YFSETQ. The ends were cut back, 0 bases at V and 3 bases at J, with 14 bases in the middle. CDR3 length: 16 residues. The CDR3 sequence: CASSLESGKGTDTQYF. DNA of the CDR3: TGCGCCAGCAGCTTGGAGAGCGGCAAAGGAACAGATACGCAGTATTTT.

For this clone: The sample has other DNA sequences that encode this CDR3 too. The J gene is TRBJ2-1, the V gene TRBV5-1, with 8 positions matching TRBD2. V lost 2 bases, J lost 1 base, and 2 bases stayed unmatched. CDR1 and CDR2 (germline): SGHRS, YFSETQ. The CDR3 is 15 amino acids. As DNA, the CDR3 is TGCGCCAGCAGCTTAACGGGAGGGTCCTACAATGAGCAGTTCTTC. It specifies CASSLTGGSYNEQFF.

Worth noting for this clone: Other nucleotide sequences from this sample produce the same CDR3. The V call is TRBV11-2, the J call TRBJ1-2; maybe TRBD1 (5 bases). V lost 5 bases and J 8 bases, leaving 9 bases between the germline ends. Germline V gene lookup returns CDR1 SGHAT and CDR2 FQNNGV. The length of the CDR3 is 11 residues. The CDR3: CASSLGVGYTF. The CDR3 DNA reads TGTGCCAGCAGCCTGGGGGTCGGCTACACCTTC.

This clone was detected a few times. The chain is built from TRBV6-6 and TRBJ1-4, with D unclear. Germline CDR1 reads MNHNY; CDR2 reads SVGAGI (reference sequence). V was shortened by 7 bases and J by 5 bases, with 11 bases between the two germline ends. The CDR3 covers 13 residues. This chain's CDR3 is CASTATLNEKLFF. The CDR3 nucleotides read TGTGCCAGCACCGCAACCCTAAATGAAAAACTGTTTTTT.

This chain uses TRBV5-5 with TRBJ1-2, with TRBD1 matching over 9 bases. CDR3 length equals 15 residues. Unmatched junction bases numbered 2, after V lost 0 bases and J lost 2 bases. CDR1 is SGHKS and CDR2 is YYEKEE in the germline V gene (reference sequence). For the CDR3, the DNA is TGTGCCAGCAGCTTGGGGGGACAGGGAAACTATGGCTACACCTTC. Protein: CASSLGGQGNYGYTF.

V and J are TRBV5-8 and TRBJ1-2; D not certain. The V end was cut by 4 bases, the J end by 4 bases, with 20 bases between. Looked up from germline, CDR1 is SGHTS and CDR2 is YDEGEE. CDR3 length: 16 residues. The CDR3 spells CASSQRRTPTTYGYTF. The CDR3 DNA sequence: TGTGCCAGCAGCCAGAGAAGAACTCCCACCACCTATGGCTACACCTTC. Together with reference TRBV5-8 and TRBJ1-2, the CDR3 gives the full variable domain: EAGVTQSPTHLIKTRGQQATLRCSPISGHTSVYWYQQALGLGLQFLLWYDEGEERNRGNFPPRFSGRQFPNYSSELNVNALELEDSALYLCASSQRRTPTTYGYTFGSGTRLTVV.

In its sample, this clone was seen once. V usage is TRBV5-4 and J usage is TRBJ2-3; D remains unclear. V was clipped by 3 bases and J by 2 bases, with 7 bases between them. The CDR3 consists of 13 residues. CDR1 is SGHNT, CDR2 YYREEE, per germline (reference sequence). In DNA, the CDR3 is TGTGCCAGCAGCTCTCCTGACACAGATACGCAGTATTTT. Its translation is CASSSPDTDTQYF.

The CDR3 here is CASSPTPYNEQFF. The CDR3 DNA reads as TGTGCCAGCAGCCCTACGCCTTACAATGAGCAGTTCTTC. The rearrangement links TRBV6-5 to TRBJ2-1; no reliable D call. V lost 6 bases, J lost 4 bases, and 10 bases lay in between. This CDR3 spans 13 amino acids. Germline V gives CDR1 MNHEY, CDR2 SVGAGI.

The rearrangement joins TRBV11-2 to TRBJ2-1; 8 nucleotides match TRBD1. This CDR3 region has 15 residues. Germline values: CDR1 SGHAT, CDR2 FQNNGV. V trimming: 5 bases; J trimming: 0 bases; junction bases outside the gene matches: 3. CDR3: CASSMGQVSYNEQFF. DNA of the CDR3: TGTGCCAGCAGCATGGGACAGGTCTCCTACAATGAGCAGTTCTTC.

This sequence joins TRBV2 and TRBJ1-6; D is unresolved. This CDR3 has 13 amino acids. V was trimmed by 4 bases and J by 3 bases, leaving 4 bases between them. CDR1 and CDR2 from the germline V gene are SNHLY and FYNNEI. CDR3 residues: CASSANYNSPLHF. The CDR3 bases are TGTGCCAGCAGTGCTAACTATAATTCACCCCTCCACTTT.

This chain connects TRBV10-1 to TRBJ2-2, with 8 bases matching TRBD2. This CDR3 is built from 14 residues. Germline V lookup: CDR1 WNHNN, CDR2 SYGVQD (reference sequence). Unmatched junction bases numbered 2, after V lost 6 bases and J lost 2 bases. CDR3 sequence: CASRAGVNTGELFF. CDR3 in DNA: TGCGCCAGCAGAGCGGGGGTTAACACCGGGGAGCTGTTTTTT.

The genes are TRBV7-3 and TRBJ2-2, with a weak D call TRBD2 (5 bases). Germline V gives CDR1 SGHTA, CDR2 FQGTGA. The CDR3 has 15 residues. The V gene lost 5 bases and the J gene lost 7 bases, with 17 bases spanning the gap. The CDR3 loop reads CASSLSSEGRGELFF. The CDR3 bases are TGTGCCAGCAGCCTCAGTAGCGAGGGCCGCGGGGAGCTGTTTTTT.

The chain joins TRBV4-2 to TRBJ2-7; D is possibly TRBD2 (6 bases). Trimming took off 2 bases at V and 3 bases at J, with 17 bases between the two ends. CDR1 is LGHNA, CDR2 YNFKEQ, per germline. The CDR3 loop spans 16 amino acids. This CDR3 is CASSQSTRVGDYEQYF. DNA for the CDR3: TGTGCCAGCAGCCAATCGACTAGGGTGGGGGACTACGAGCAGTACTTC.

This clone was recorded once. The CDR3 nucleotides are TGTGCCAGCAGCTTAGACGGGGATACAACCGGGGAGCTGTTTTTT. Translated, it gives CASSLDGDTTGELFF. The chain links TRBV11-2 to TRBJ2-2; maybe TRBD2 (5 bases). CDR3 length: 15 residues. Germline CDR1 and CDR2: SGHAT and FQNNGV. V shed 0 bases and J shed 5 bases, with 10 bases lying between them.

A remark on this clone: The same CDR3 also results from other DNA sequences found in this sample. This chain links TRBV11-2 with TRBJ2-5, with D unresolved. The CDR3 sequence is 13 residues long. Looked up from germline, CDR1 is SGHAT and CDR2 is FQNNGV. V lost 1 base, J lost 2 bases, and 5 bases lay in between. The CDR3 DNA sequence: TGTGCCAGCAGCTTAGGGCGGCAAGAGACCCAGTACTTC. It specifies CASSLGRQETQYF.

With respect to this clone: At the DNA level, this CDR3 is encoded by other sequences in the same sample as well. This chain connects TRBV5-4 to TRBJ2-7; tentatively, D is TRBD2 (5 bases). V was shortened by 2 bases and J by 7 bases, with 10 bases between the two germline ends. The CDR3 length is 12 residues. Germline CDR1 is SGHNT and CDR2 is YYREEE (reference sequence). CDR3 region: CASSLPTGEQYF. CDR3 DNA sequence: TGTGCCAGCAGCTTACCGACGGGGGAGCAGTACTTC.

The V gene is TRBV7-8, the J gene TRBJ1-1, with D possibly being TRBD1 (5 bases). V lost 1 base, J lost 0 bases, and 12 bases lay in between. This CDR3 is built from 16 residues. In germline, CDR1 is SGHVS, CDR2 FQNEAQ. This CDR3 is CASSLEPGTVNTEAFF. CDR3 bases: TGTGCCAGCAGCTTAGAACCCGGGACGGTGAACACTGAAGCTTTCTTT. The full variable domain, its missing parts supplied by reference TRBV7-8 and TRBJ1-1, is GAGVSQSPRYKVAKRGQDVALRCDPISGHVSLFWYQQALGQGPEFLTYFQNEAQLDKSGLPSDRFFAERPEGSVSTLKIQRTQQEDSAVYLCASSLEPGTVNTEAFFGQGTRLTVV.